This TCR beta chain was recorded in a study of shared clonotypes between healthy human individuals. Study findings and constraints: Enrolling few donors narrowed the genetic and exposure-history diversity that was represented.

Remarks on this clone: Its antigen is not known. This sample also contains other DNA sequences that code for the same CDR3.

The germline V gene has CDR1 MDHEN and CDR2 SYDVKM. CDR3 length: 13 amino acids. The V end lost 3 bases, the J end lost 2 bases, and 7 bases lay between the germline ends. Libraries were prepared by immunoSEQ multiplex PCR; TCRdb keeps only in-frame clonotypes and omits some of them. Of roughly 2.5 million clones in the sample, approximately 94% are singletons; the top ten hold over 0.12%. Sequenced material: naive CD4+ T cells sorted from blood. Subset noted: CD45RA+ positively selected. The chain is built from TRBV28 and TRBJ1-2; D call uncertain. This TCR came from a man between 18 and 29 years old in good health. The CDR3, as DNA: TGTGCCAGCAGTTTGGGCAGAAACTATGGCTACACCTTC. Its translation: CASSLGRNYGYTF.